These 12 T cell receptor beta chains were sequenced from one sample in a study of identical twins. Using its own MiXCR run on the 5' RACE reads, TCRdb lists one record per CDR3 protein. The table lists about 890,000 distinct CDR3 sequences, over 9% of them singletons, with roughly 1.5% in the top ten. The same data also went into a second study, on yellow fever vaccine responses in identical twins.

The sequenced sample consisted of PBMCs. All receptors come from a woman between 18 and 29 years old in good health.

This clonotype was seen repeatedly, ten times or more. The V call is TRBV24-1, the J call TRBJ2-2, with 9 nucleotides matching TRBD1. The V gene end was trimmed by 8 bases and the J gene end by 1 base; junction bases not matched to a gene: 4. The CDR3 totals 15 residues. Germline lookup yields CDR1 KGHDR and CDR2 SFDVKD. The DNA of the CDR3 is TGTGCCACCATTGGGACAGGGCGGAACACCGGGGAGCTGTTTTTT. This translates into CATIGTGRNTGELFF.

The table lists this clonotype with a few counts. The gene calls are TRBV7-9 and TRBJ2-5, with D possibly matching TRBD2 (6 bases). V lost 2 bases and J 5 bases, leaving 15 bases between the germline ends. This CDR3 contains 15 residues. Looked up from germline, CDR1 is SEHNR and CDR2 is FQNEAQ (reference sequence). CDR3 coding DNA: TGTGCCAGCAGCTTATTGCGGGGATCGGGGGAGACCCAGTACTTC. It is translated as CASSLLRGSGETQYF.

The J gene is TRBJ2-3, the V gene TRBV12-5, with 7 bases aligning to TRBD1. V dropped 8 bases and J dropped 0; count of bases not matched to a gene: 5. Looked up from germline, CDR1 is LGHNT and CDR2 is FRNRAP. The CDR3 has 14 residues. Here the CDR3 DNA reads TGTGCTAGTACAGGACAGGTTAGCACAGATACGCAGTATTTT. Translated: CASTGQVSTDTQYF.

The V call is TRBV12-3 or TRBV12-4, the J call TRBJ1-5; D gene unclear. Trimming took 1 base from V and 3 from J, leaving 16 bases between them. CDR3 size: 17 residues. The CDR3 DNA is TGTGCCAGCAGTTTAGGTACGGGGATTTTTGACAATCAGCCCCAGCATTTT. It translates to CASSLGTGIFDNQPQHF.

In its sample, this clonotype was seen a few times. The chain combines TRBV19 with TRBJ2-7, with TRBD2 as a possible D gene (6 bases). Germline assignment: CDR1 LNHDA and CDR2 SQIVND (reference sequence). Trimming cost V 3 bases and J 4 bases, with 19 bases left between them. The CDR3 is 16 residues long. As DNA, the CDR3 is TGTGCCAGTAGTATTCCCCCGGTGTTAGCGGAATACGAGCAGTACGTC. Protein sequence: CASSIPPVLAEYEQYV.

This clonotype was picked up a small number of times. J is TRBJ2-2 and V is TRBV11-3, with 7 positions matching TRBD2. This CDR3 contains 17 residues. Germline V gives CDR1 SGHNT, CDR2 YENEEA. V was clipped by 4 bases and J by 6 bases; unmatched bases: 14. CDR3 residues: CASSSLLGAGDAGELFF. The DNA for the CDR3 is TGTGCCAGCAGCTCGCTCTTGGGTGCGGGAGATGCCGGGGAGCTGTTTTTT.

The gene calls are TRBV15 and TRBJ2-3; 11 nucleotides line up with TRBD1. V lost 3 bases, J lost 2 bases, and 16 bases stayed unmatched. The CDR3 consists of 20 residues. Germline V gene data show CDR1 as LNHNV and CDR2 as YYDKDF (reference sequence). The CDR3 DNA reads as TGTGCCACCAGCAGGAGGACAGGGGGCTACCAAAGTTTCCTCACAGATACGCAGTATTTT. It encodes CATSRRTGGYQSFLTDTQYF.

The CDR3, as DNA: TGTGCCAGCAGCTTAGGGGATGTTGAGGAGCAGTACTTC. Its protein is CASSLGDVEEQYF. This chain connects TRBV7-9 to TRBJ2-7; D is ambiguous. The V gene's germline CDR1 is SEHNR and CDR2 FQNEAQ (reference sequence). The V and J ends lost 1 base and 7 bases respectively, with 11 bases between them. The CDR3 extends over 13 amino acids. Variable domain in full (rest from reference TRBV7-9 and TRBJ2-7): DTGVSQNPRHKITKRGQNVTFRCDPISEHNRLYWYRQTLGQGPEFLTYFQNEAQLEKSRLLSDRFSAERPKGSFSTLEIQRTEQGDSAMYLCASSLGDVEEQYFGPGTRLTVT.

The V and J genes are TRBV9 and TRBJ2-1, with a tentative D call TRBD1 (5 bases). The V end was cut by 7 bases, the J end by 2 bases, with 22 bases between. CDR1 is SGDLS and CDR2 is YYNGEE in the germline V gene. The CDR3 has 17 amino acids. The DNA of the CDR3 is TGTGCCAGCCGCCCTAGTCCCACAGGCGATACCTACAATGAGCAGTTCTTC. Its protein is CASRPSPTGDTYNEQFF.

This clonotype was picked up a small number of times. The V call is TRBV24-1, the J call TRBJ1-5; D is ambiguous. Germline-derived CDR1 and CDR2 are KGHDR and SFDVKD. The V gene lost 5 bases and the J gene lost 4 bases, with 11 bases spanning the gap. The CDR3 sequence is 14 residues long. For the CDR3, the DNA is TGTGCCACCAGTGCCAGAGACGGGAATCAGCCCCAGCATTTT. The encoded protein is CATSARDGNQPQHF.

The CDR3 nucleotides read TGTGCCAGCAGCCCCCTCACAGGGAGCACCGGGGAGCTGTTTTTT. Its translation is CASSPLTGSTGELFF. The V gene is TRBV11-2, the J gene TRBJ2-2; perhaps TRBD1 as D (6 bases). The germline V gene has CDR1 SGHAT and CDR2 FQNNGV. Trimming took 5 bases from V and 4 from J, leaving 14 bases between them. The CDR3 is made up of 15 amino acids.

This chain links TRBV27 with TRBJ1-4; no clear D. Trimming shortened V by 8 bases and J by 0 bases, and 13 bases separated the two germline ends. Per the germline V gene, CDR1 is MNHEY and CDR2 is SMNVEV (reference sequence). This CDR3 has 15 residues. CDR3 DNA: TGTGCCAGCGCCACGATCAGCGCAACTAATGAAAAACTGTTTTTT. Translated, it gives CASATISATNEKLFF.